The T cell receptor (beta chain) described here comes from a study of blood T cell repertoires in COVID-19. This clone was picked up a small number of times. The data were produced by immunoSEQ multiplex PCR, yet TCRdb's version contains in-frame clones alone and is incomplete. The repertoire consists of 250,000 or so clones, with around 84% occurring once and the leading ten covering 1.5% to 2%. This CDR3 contains 13 residues. CDR1 and CDR2 from the germline V gene are MNHEY and SVGAGI. Between the trimmed V and J ends, which lost 5 bases and 6 bases, there was a span of 11 bases. The rearrangement links TRBV6-5 to TRBJ1-5; D gene ambiguous. Sequences were obtained from PBMCs or T cells enriched from blood (not recorded which). The receptor was derived from a woman in her fifties or sixties who had recovered from COVID-19. For the CDR3, the DNA is TGTGCCAGCAGTCCCGACAAAAGTCAGCCCCAGCATTTT. It encodes CASSPDKSQPQHF.